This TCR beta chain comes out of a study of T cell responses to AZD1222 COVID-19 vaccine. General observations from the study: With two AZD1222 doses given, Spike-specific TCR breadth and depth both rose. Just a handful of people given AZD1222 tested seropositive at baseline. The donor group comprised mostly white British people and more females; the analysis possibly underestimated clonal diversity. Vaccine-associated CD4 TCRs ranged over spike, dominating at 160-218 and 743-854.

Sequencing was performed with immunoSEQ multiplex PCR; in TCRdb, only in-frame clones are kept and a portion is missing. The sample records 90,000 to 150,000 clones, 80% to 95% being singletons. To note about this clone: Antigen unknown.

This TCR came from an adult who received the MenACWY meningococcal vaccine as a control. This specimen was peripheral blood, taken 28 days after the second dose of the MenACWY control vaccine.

The CDR3: CSVGGVATF. The CDR3 nucleotides are TGCAGCGTTGGGGGGGTGGCCACCTTC. This chain connects TRBV29-1 to TRBJ1-2; tentatively, D is TRBD1 (5 bases). This CDR3 region has 9 residues. V dropped 4 bases and J dropped 13 bases, with 10 bases sitting between them. Germline values: CDR1 SQVTM, CDR2 ANQGSEA.